Listed below are T cell receptor beta chains from one sample, sequenced in a study of patients and donors after allogeneic stem cell transplantation. TCRdb re-analysed the RT-PCR reads in MiXCR, keeping a single row per CDR3 protein. The sample records more than 850,000 distinct CDR3 sequences, 18% being singletons. The source material was blood, either unsorted or a sorted T cell fraction (not recorded which). The receptors here all came from a human donor who was either an allogeneic HSCT recipient or a stem cell or donor lymphocyte infusion donor (not recorded which). It is not recorded whose cells these are; they may come from a transplant donor. CDR3s include the opening cysteine and the closing phenylalanine or tryptophan. The order of the fields is clone size, J gene, D gene, V gene, CDR3 protein, CDR3 DNA. The D gene is left open where the match is weak. The size of a clone is reported for some rows only, either as once, few or many, or as a class for expanded clones.

clone_size: few
j_call: TRBJ1-5
d_call: TRBD1
v_call: TRBV30
cdr3_aa: CAWSATGVNQPQHF
cdr3_nt: TGTGCCTGGAGTGCAACAGGGGTCAACCAGCCCCAGCATTTT

clone_size: few
j_call: TRBJ2-6
d_call: NA
v_call: TRBV6-5
cdr3_aa: CASSYGFEGTGANVLTF
cdr3_nt: TGTGCCAGCAGTTACGGGTTTGAGGGGACCGGGGCCAACGTCCTGACTTTC

clone_size: few
j_call: TRBJ1-6
d_call: NA
v_call: TRBV6-1
cdr3_aa: CATGRDIDNSPLHF
cdr3_nt: TGTGCCACGGGGAGGGATATCGATAATTCACCCCTCCACTTT

clone_size: few
j_call: TRBJ1-4
d_call: NA
v_call: TRBV7-8
cdr3_aa: CASSSRPLGVNEKLFF
cdr3_nt: TGTGCCAGCAGCTCGAGACCTCTCGGGGTTAATGAAAAACTGTTTTTT

clone_size: few
j_call: TRBJ2-7
d_call: TRBD2
v_call: TRBV7-9
cdr3_aa: CASSLARLAGAYEQYF
cdr3_nt: TGTGCCAGCAGCTTAGCGCGACTAGCGGGAGCCTACGAGCAGTACTTC

clone_size: NA
j_call: TRBJ2-5
d_call: TRBD2
v_call: TRBV5-1
cdr3_aa: CASSPLAGIIETQYF
cdr3_nt: TGCGCCAGCAGCCCACTAGCGGGAATAATCGAGACCCAGTACTTC

clone_size: NA
j_call: TRBJ2-3
d_call: TRBD2
v_call: TRBV7-9
cdr3_aa: CASRKTSGGPVTQYF
cdr3_nt: TGTGCCAGCAGGAAGACTAGCGGGGGCCCCGTTACGCAGTATTTT

clone_size: few
j_call: TRBJ2-4
d_call: TRBD1
v_call: TRBV27
cdr3_aa: CATRGTGLAKNIQYF
cdr3_nt: TGTGCCACCAGAGGGACAGGCTTAGCCAAAAACATTCAGTACTTC

clone_size: many
j_call: TRBJ1-5
d_call: NA
v_call: TRBV20-1
cdr3_aa: CSARDVGSNQPQHF
cdr3_nt: TGCAGTGCTAGAGATGTTGGGAGCAATCAGCCCCAGCATTTT

clone_size: NA
j_call: TRBJ2-7
d_call: NA
v_call: TRBV5-1
cdr3_aa: CASSLAWGEYEQYF
cdr3_nt: TGCGCCAGCAGCTTGGCCTGGGGGGAGTACGAGCAGTACTTC

clone_size: few
j_call: TRBJ1-6
d_call: NA
v_call: TRBV12-3/TRBV12-4
cdr3_aa: CASSFLGNSPLHF
cdr3_nt: TGTGCCAGCAGTTTTTTGGGGAATTCACCCCTCCACTTT

clone_size: few
j_call: TRBJ1-5
d_call: NA
v_call: TRBV4-3
cdr3_aa: CASSQDRAGRQPQHF
cdr3_nt: TGCGCCAGCAGCCAAGACCGGGCAGGGCGTCAGCCCCAGCATTTT

clone_size: few
j_call: TRBJ2-3
d_call: NA
v_call: TRBV4-2
cdr3_aa: CASSQASPKGGTDTQYF
cdr3_nt: TGTGCCAGCAGCCAAGCCTCCCCGAAGGGCGGGACAGATACGCAGTATTTT

clone_size: few
j_call: TRBJ2-5
d_call: NA
v_call: TRBV7-9
cdr3_aa: CASSRGILGETQYF
cdr3_nt: TGTGCCAGCAGCCGCGGAATTTTGGGAGAGACCCAGTACTTC

clone_size: few
j_call: TRBJ1-1
d_call: TRBD1
v_call: TRBV10-3
cdr3_aa: CAISERRGPTYTEAFF
cdr3_nt: TGTGCCATCAGTGAGCGAAGGGGGCCCACCTACACTGAAGCTTTCTTT

clone_size: NA
j_call: TRBJ1-1
d_call: NA
v_call: TRBV5-4
cdr3_aa: CASNIRGSNTEAFF
cdr3_nt: TGTGCCAGCAACATCAGGGGTTCAAACACTGAAGCTTTCTTT

clone_size: NA
j_call: TRBJ2-1
d_call: TRBD2
v_call: TRBV7-3
cdr3_aa: CASSLIPSGTYNEQFF
cdr3_nt: TGTGCCAGCAGCTTAATTCCTAGCGGGACCTACAATGAGCAGTTCTTC

clone_size: few
j_call: TRBJ1-5
d_call: NA
v_call: TRBV4-2
cdr3_aa: CASSQDRGQSNQPQHF
cdr3_nt: TGTGCCAGCAGCCAAGATCGGGGGCAGAGCAATCAGCCCCAGCATTTT

clone_size: few
j_call: TRBJ2-7
d_call: NA
v_call: TRBV7-2
cdr3_aa: CASSLTTGVTYEQYF
cdr3_nt: TGTGCCAGCAGCTTAACGACAGGAGTAACCTACGAGCAGTACTTC

clone_size: few
j_call: TRBJ2-3
d_call: NA
v_call: TRBV18
cdr3_aa: CASSPSGPRLTDTQYF
cdr3_nt: TGTGCCAGCTCACCGAGCGGACCCAGGCTCACAGATACGCAGTATTTT

clone_size: NA
j_call: TRBJ2-7
d_call: NA
v_call: TRBV6-5
cdr3_aa: CASSYRDYHSYEQYF
cdr3_nt: TGTGCCAGCAGTTACCGTGACTACCACTCCTACGAGCAGTACTTC

clone_size: NA
j_call: TRBJ2-1
d_call: TRBD1
v_call: TRBV7-8
cdr3_aa: CASSLIVRGRSYNEQFF
cdr3_nt: TGTGCCAGCAGCTTAATAGTTAGGGGGCGCTCCTACAATGAGCAGTTCTTC

clone_size: NA
j_call: TRBJ2-1
d_call: TRBD2
v_call: TRBV9
cdr3_aa: CASSPRMASGGAPYNEQFF
cdr3_nt: TGTGCCAGCAGCCCCCGCATGGCTAGCGGGGGGGCCCCCTACAATGAGCAGTTCTTC

clone_size: few
j_call: TRBJ2-7
d_call: TRBD1
v_call: TRBV20-1
cdr3_aa: CSARDPRTGGVLEQYF
cdr3_nt: TGCAGTGCTAGAGATCCTAGGACAGGGGGCGTTTTGGAGCAGTACTTC

clone_size: few
j_call: TRBJ2-5
d_call: NA
v_call: TRBV6-5
cdr3_aa: CASSYSGVRETQYF
cdr3_nt: TGTGCCAGCAGTTACTCGGGGGTTCGAGAGACCCAGTACTTC

clone_size: few
j_call: TRBJ2-2
d_call: NA
v_call: TRBV6-5
cdr3_aa: CASSYRQVNTGELFF
cdr3_nt: TGTGCCAGCAGTTATCGCCAGGTTAACACCGGGGAGCTGTTTTTT

clone_size: NA
j_call: TRBJ2-1
d_call: TRBD2
v_call: TRBV12-3/TRBV12-4
cdr3_aa: CASTSLGSREGLFNEQFF
cdr3_nt: TGTGCCAGCACGTCACTGGGGTCGCGGGAGGGCCTTTTCAATGAGCAGTTCTTC

clone_size: few
j_call: TRBJ2-2
d_call: TRBD2
v_call: TRBV20-1
cdr3_aa: CSARVLGGLESTGELFF
cdr3_nt: TGCAGTGCTAGAGTATTGGGAGGGCTCGAGAGCACCGGGGAGCTGTTTTTT

clone_size: NA
j_call: TRBJ2-5
d_call: NA
v_call: TRBV20-1
cdr3_aa: CSAGARRAGGTQQYQETQYF
cdr3_nt: TGCAGTGCTGGAGCCCGGAGGGCAGGGGGAACACAGCAGTACCAAGAGACCCAGTACTTC

clone_size: few
j_call: TRBJ2-7
d_call: TRBD1
v_call: TRBV4-3
cdr3_aa: CASSQDLMGWDRRDEQYF
cdr3_nt: TGCGCCAGCAGCCAAGATCTCATGGGGTGGGACAGGCGCGACGAGCAGTACTTC

clone_size: NA
j_call: TRBJ2-5
d_call: TRBD1
v_call: TRBV18
cdr3_aa: CASSPLQHRGLRDQETQYF
cdr3_nt: TGTGCCAGCTCACCTCTCCAGCACAGGGGCCTACGAGACCAAGAGACCCAGTACTTC

clone_size: few
j_call: TRBJ1-5
d_call: NA
v_call: TRBV11-2
cdr3_aa: CASSVDGGNQPQHF
cdr3_nt: TGTGCCAGCAGCGTGGACGGAGGCAATCAGCCCCAGCATTTT

clone_size: NA
j_call: TRBJ1-4
d_call: NA
v_call: TRBV5-1
cdr3_aa: CASSRGRSANEKLFF
cdr3_nt: TGCGCCAGTTCCCGGGGGCGGTCGGCTAATGAAAAACTGTTTTTT

clone_size: NA
j_call: TRBJ1-4
d_call: TRBD1
v_call: TRBV7-2
cdr3_aa: CASSGRDGTGGEKLFF
cdr3_nt: TGTGCCAGCAGCGGACGAGACGGGACAGGGGGAGAAAAACTGTTTTTT

clone_size: NA
j_call: TRBJ1-3
d_call: NA
v_call: TRBV6-5
cdr3_aa: CASSYSPPSDTIYF
cdr3_nt: TGTGCCAGCAGTTATAGCCCTCCTTCCGACACCATATATTTT

clone_size: few
j_call: TRBJ1-5
d_call: NA
v_call: TRBV30
cdr3_aa: CAWGRDSNQPQHF
cdr3_nt: TGTGCCTGGGGCAGGGATAGCAATCAGCCCCAGCATTTT

clone_size: few
j_call: TRBJ2-1
d_call: NA
v_call: TRBV15
cdr3_aa: CATSSEESSYNEQFF
cdr3_nt: TGTGCCACCAGCAGTGAGGAGAGCTCCTACAATGAGCAGTTCTTC

clone_size: NA
j_call: TRBJ2-2
d_call: TRBD2
v_call: TRBV10-3
cdr3_aa: CAISESLAAPENTGELFF
cdr3_nt: TGTGCCATCAGTGAGTCACTAGCGGCGCCGGAGAACACCGGGGAGCTGTTTTTT

clone_size: few
j_call: TRBJ2-1
d_call: TRBD1
v_call: TRBV6-6
cdr3_aa: CAIWTGNNEQFF
cdr3_nt: TGTGCCATTTGGACAGGGAACAATGAGCAGTTCTTC

clone_size: NA
j_call: TRBJ1-4
d_call: NA
v_call: TRBV7-6
cdr3_aa: CASSLGSSLYVGKLFF
cdr3_nt: TGTGCCAGCAGCTTAGGGTCCTCCCTTTACGTGGGAAAACTGTTTTTT

clone_size: NA
j_call: TRBJ2-3
d_call: NA
v_call: TRBV27
cdr3_aa: CASGAQADTQYF
cdr3_nt: TGTGCCAGCGGAGCTCAGGCAGATACGCAGTATTTT

clone_size: few
j_call: TRBJ2-7
d_call: NA
v_call: TRBV13
cdr3_aa: CASSLVAGGLEEQYF
cdr3_nt: TGTGCCAGCAGCTTAGTGGCAGGGGGACTGGAGGAGCAGTACTTC

clone_size: few
j_call: TRBJ2-7
d_call: TRBD2
v_call: TRBV29-1
cdr3_aa: CSVSGTSGTYEQYF
cdr3_nt: TGCAGCGTTTCCGGGACTAGCGGAACCTACGAGCAGTACTTC

clone_size: NA
j_call: TRBJ2-1
d_call: NA
v_call: TRBV4-2
cdr3_aa: CASSQDGIVDGDEQFF
cdr3_nt: TGTGCCAGCAGCCAAGACGGTATAGTAGACGGCGATGAGCAGTTCTTC

clone_size: NA
j_call: TRBJ2-7
d_call: NA
v_call: TRBV3-1
cdr3_aa: CASRKGRYEQYF
cdr3_nt: TGTGCCAGCAGGAAGGGAAGATACGAGCAGTACTTC

clone_size: NA
j_call: TRBJ2-1
d_call: NA
v_call: TRBV4-2
cdr3_aa: CASSQEPGNEQFF
cdr3_nt: TGTGCCAGCAGCCAAGAACCTGGGAATGAGCAGTTCTTC

clone_size: NA
j_call: TRBJ2-4
d_call: TRBD2
v_call: TRBV3-1
cdr3_aa: CASSQGGKNIQYF
cdr3_nt: TGTGCCAGCAGCCAGGGAGGGAAAAACATTCAGTACTTC

clone_size: NA
j_call: TRBJ1-6
d_call: NA
v_call: TRBV21-1
cdr3_aa: CASSKVPATYNSPLHF
cdr3_nt: TGTGCCAGCAGCAAAGTGCCCGCAACCTATAATTCACCCCTCCACTTT